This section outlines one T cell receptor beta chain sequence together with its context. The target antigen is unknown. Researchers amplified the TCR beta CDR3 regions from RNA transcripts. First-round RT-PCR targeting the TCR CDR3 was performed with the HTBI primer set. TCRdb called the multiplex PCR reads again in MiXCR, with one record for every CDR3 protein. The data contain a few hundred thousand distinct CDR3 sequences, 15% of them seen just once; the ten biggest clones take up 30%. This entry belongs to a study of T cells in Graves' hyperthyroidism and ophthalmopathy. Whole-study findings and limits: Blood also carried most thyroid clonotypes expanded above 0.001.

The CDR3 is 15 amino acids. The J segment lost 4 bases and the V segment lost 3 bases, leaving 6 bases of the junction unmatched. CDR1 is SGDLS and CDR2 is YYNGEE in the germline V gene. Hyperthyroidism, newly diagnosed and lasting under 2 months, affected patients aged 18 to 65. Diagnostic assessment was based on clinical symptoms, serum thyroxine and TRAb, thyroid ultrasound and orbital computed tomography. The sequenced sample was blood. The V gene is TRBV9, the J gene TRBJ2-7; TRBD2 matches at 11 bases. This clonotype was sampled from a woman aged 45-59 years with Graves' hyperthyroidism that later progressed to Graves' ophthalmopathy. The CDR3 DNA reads TGTGCCAGCAGCGAGGGGACTAGCGGCTTATACGAGCAGTACTTC. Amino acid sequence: CASSEGTSGLYEQYF.